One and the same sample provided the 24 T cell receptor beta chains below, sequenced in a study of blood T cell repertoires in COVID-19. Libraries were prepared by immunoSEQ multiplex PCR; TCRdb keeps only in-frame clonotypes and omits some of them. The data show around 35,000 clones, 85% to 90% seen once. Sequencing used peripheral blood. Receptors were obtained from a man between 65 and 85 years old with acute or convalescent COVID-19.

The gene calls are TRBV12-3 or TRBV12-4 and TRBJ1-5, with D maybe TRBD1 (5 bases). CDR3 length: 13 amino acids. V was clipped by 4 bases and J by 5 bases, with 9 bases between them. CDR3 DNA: TGTGCCAGCAGTTCGGCGGGGCATCAGCCCCAGCATTTT. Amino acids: CASSSAGHQPQHF.

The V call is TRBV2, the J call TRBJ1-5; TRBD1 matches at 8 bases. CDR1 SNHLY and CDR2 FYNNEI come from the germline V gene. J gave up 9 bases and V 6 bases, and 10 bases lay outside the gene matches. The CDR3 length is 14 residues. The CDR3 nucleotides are TGTGCCAGCAGCCCGACAGGGGACTTGGTGCCCCAGCATTTT. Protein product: CASSPTGDLVPQHF.

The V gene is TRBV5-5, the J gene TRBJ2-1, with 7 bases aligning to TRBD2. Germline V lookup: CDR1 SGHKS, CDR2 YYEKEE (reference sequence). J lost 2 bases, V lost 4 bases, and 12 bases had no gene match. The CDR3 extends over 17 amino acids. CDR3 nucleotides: TGTGCCAGCAGCCCCCGCCCTCGGGGGGTCCCCTACAATGAGCAGTTCTTC. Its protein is CASSPRPRGVPYNEQFF. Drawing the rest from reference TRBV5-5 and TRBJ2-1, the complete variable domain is DAGVTQSPTHLIKTRGQQVTLRCSPISGHKSVSWYQQVLGQGPQFIFQYYEKEERGRGNFPDRFSARQFPNYSSELNVNALLLGDSALYLCASSPRPRGVPYNEQFFGPGTRLTVL.

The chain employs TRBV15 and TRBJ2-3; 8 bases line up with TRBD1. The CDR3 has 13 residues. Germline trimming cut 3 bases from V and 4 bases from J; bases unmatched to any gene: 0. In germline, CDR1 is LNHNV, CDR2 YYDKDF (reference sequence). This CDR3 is CATSRTGADTQYF. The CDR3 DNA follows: TGTGCCACCAGCAGGACAGGGGCAGATACGCAGTATTTT.

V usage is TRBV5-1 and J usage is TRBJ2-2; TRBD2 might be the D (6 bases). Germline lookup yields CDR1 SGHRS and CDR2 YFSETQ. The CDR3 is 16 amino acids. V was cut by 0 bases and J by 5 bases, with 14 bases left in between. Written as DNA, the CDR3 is TGCGCCAGCAGCTTGGAGTCGGGGGTCGGTACCGGGGAGCTGTTTTTT. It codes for CASSLESGVGTGELFF.

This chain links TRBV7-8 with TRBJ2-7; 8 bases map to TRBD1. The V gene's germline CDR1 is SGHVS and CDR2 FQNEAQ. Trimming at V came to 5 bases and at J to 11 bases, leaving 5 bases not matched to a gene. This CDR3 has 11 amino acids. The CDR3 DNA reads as TGTGCCAGCAGCGAGGACAGGGTTAAGTACTTC. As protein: CASSEDRVKYF.

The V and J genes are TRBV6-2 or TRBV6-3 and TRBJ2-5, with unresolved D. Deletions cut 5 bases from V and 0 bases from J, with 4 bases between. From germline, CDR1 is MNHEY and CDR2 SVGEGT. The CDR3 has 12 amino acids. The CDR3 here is CASSQYQETQYF. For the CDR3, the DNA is TGTGCCAGCAGTCAATACCAAGAGACCCAGTACTTC.

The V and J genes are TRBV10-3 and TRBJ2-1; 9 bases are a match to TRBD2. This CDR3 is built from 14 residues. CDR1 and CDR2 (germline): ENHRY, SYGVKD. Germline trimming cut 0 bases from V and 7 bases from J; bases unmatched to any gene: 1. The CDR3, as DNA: TGTGCCATCAGTGAGTCTAGCGGGAGTAATGAGCAGTTCTTC. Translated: CAISESSGSNEQFF.

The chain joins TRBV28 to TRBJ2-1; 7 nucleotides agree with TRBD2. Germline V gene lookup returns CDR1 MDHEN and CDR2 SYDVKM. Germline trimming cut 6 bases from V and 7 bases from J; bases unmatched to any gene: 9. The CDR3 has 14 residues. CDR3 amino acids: CASSQHTRGNEQFF. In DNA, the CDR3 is TGTGCCAGCAGCCAACACACGCGGGGGAATGAGCAGTTCTTC.

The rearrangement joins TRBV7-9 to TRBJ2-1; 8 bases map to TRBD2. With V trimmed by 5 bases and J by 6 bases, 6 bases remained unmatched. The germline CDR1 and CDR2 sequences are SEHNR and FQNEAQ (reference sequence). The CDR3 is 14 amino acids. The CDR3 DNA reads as TGTGCCAGCAGCCCTGGACTAGCTTCCAATGAGCAGTTCTTC. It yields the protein CASSPGLASNEQFF.

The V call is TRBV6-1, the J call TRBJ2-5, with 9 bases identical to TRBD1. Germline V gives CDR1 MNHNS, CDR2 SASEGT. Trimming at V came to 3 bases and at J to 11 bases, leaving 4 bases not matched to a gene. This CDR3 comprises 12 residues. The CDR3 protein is CASSETGGGQYF. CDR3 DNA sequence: TGTGCCAGCAGTGAGACAGGGGGGGGGCAGTACTTC.

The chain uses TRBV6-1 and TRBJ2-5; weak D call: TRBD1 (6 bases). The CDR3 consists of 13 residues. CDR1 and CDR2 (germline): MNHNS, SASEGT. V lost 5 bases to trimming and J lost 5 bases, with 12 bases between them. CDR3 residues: CASSPQGMETQYF. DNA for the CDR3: TGTGCCAGCAGTCCGCAGGGGATGGAGACCCAGTACTTC.

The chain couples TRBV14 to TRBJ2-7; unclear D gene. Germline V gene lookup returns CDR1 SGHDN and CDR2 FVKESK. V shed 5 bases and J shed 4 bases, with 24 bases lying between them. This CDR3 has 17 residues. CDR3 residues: CASSGEYGHGPAYEQYF. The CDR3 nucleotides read TGTGCCAGCAGCGGTGAATACGGTCATGGGCCTGCTTACGAGCAGTACTTC.

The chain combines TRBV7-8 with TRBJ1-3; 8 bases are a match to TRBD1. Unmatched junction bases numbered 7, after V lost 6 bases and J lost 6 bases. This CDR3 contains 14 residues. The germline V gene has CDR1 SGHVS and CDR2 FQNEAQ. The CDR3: CASSPDRAENTIYF. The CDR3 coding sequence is TGTGCCAGCAGTCCGGACAGGGCCGAAAACACCATATATTTT.

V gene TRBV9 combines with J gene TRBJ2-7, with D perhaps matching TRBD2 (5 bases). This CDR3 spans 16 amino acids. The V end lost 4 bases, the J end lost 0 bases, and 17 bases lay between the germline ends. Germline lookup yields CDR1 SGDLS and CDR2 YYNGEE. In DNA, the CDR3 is TGTGCCAGCAGCCCGACGGCGGGTCTGCGCTCCTACGAGCAGTACTTC. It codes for CASSPTAGLRSYEQYF.

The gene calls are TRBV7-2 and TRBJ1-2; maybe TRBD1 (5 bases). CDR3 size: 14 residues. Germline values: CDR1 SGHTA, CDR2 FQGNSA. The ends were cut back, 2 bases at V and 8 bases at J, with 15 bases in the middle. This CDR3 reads CASSLRPGDSGYTF. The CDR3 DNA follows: TGTGCCAGCAGCTTAAGGCCCGGGGACTCCGGCTACACCTTC. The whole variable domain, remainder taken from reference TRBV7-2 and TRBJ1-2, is GAGVSQSPSNKVTEKGKDVELRCDPISGHTALYWYRQSLGQGLEFLIYFQGNSAPDKSGLPSDRFSAERTGGSVSTLTIQRTQQEDSAVYLCASSLRPGDSGYTFGSGTRLTVV.

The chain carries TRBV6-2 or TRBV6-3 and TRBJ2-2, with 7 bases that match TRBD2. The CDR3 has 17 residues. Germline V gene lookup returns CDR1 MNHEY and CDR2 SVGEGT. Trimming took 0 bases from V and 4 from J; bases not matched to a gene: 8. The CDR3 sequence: CASSYSSLAVFTGELFF. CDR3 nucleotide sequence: TGTGCCAGCAGTTACTCGAGCCTAGCGGTGTTCACCGGGGAGCTGTTTTTT.

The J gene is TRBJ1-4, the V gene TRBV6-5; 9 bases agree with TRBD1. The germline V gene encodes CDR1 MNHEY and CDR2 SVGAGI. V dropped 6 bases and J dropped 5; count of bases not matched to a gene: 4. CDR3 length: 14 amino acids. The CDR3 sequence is CASRLQGANEKLFF. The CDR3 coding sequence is TGTGCCAGCAGATTACAGGGGGCAAATGAAAAACTGTTTTTT.

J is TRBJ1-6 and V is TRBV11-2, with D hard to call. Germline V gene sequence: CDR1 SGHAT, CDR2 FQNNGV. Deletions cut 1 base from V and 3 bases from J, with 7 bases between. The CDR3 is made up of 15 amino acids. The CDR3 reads CASSLAGGYNSPLHF. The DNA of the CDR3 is TGTGCCAGCAGCTTAGCCGGAGGCTATAATTCACCCCTCCACTTT.

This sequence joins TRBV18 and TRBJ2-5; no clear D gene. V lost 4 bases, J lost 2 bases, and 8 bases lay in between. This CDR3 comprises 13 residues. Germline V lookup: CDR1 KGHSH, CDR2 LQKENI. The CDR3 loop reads CASSLEFQETQYF. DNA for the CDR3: TGTGCCAGCTCACTCGAGTTTCAAGAGACCCAGTACTTC.

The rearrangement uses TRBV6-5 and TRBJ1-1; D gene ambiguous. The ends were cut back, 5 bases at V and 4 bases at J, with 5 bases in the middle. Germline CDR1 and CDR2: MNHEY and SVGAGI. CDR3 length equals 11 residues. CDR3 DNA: TGTGCCAGCAGTCCAATCACTGAAGCTTTCTTT. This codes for CASSPITEAFF.

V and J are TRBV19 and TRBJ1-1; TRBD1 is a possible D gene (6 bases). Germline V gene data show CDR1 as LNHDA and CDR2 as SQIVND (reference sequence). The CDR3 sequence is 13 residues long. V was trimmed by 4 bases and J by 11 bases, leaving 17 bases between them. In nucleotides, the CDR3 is TGTGCCAGTAGTACAAACGGACAGCTCGTGGCTTTCTTT. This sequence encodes CASSTNGQLVAFF.

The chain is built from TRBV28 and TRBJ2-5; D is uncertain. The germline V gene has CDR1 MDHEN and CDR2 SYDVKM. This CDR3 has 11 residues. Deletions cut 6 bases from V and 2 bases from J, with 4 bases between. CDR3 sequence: CASSRQETQYF. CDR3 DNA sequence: TGTGCCAGCAGCCGTCAAGAGACCCAGTACTTC.

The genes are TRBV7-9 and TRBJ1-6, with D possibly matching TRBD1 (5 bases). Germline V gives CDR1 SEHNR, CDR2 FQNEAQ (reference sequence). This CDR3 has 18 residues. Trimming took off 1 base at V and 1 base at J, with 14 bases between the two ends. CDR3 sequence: CASSLEGRAGSYNSPLHF. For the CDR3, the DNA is TGTGCCAGCAGCTTAGAGGGCAGGGCTGGGTCCTATAATTCACCCCTCCACTTT. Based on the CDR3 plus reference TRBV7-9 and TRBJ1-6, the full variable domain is DTGVSQNPRHKITKRGQNVTFRCDPISEHNRLYWYRQTLGQGPEFLTYFQNEAQLEKSRLLSDRFSAERPKGSFSTLEIQRTEQGDSAMYLCASSLEGRAGSYNSPLHFGNGTRLTVT.